Each of the 20 T cell receptor beta chains below was sequenced from the same sample in a study of preoperative IRX-2 immunotherapy in early breast cancer (dated by TCRdb to the late 2010s). Receptor libraries were prepared by the immunoSEQ multiplex PCR assay. TCRdb carries this immuneACCESS record with in-frame sequences only. Its versions omit some clonotypes, under half of them owing to an unresolved V gene in the studies checked, with the rest unexplained. For this sample the table gives about 98,000 clones, of which 86% were detected only once. The top ten hold 2% to 2.5% of the sample. Reading the label with the study, this specimen's treatment or condition is: preoperative locoregional IRX-2 cytokine immunotherapy. The material sequenced was tumor tissue, taken after IRX-2 immunotherapy. The receptor source for this set is a human donor with breast cancer.

The V gene is TRBV5-1, the J gene TRBJ2-5; the D gene could be TRBD1 or TRBD2 (6 bases each). Trimming cost V 0 bases and J 6 bases, with 15 bases left between them. Germline V gene sequence: CDR1 SGHRS, CDR2 YFSETQ. The CDR3 length is 15 residues. The DNA of the CDR3 is TGCGCCAGCAGCTTGGCCGTTGGGGGGCGGAAGACCCAGTACTTC. It specifies CASSLAVGGRKTQYF. The full variable domain, rest sourced from reference TRBV5-1 and TRBJ2-5, is KAGVTQTPRYLIKTRGQQVTLSCSPISGHRSVSWYQQTPGQGLQFLFEYFSETQRNKGNFPGRFSGRQFSNSRSEMNVSTLELGDSALYLCASSLAVGGRKTQYFGPGTRLLVL.

The rearrangement uses TRBV22-1 and TRBJ2-7; TRBD1 is the table's D call and was not checked against the DNA. TRBV22-1 is noted as a pseudogene. The CDR3 is 14 amino acids. The CDR3 reads CASSSRQGAAEQYF. In DNA, the CDR3 is TGTGCCAGCAGTTCACGACAGGGGGCGGCCGAGCAGTACTTC.

The CDR3 spells CASNIGGNQPQHF. CDR3 coding DNA: TGTGCCAGTAACATCGGGGGCAATCAGCCCCAGCATTTT. V and J are TRBV19 and TRBJ1-5, with D hard to call. The CDR3 totals 13 residues. V was trimmed by 7 bases and J by 2 bases, leaving 9 bases between them. Germline CDR1 is LNHDA and CDR2 is SQIVND (reference sequence).

The rearrangement uses TRBV19 and TRBJ2-2; 8 positions match TRBD1. The ends lost 4 bases at V and 4 bases at J; junction bases unmatched: 5. The CDR3 is 15 amino acids. Germline assignment: CDR1 LNHDA and CDR2 SQIVND (reference sequence). The CDR3: CASSTDRAATGELFF. DNA of the CDR3: TGTGCCAGTAGTACGGACAGGGCGGCCACCGGGGAGCTGTTTTTT.

The V call is TRBV19, the J call TRBJ2-1; D call uncertain. In germline, CDR1 is LNHDA, CDR2 SQIVND (reference sequence). CDR3 size: 15 residues. V shed 7 bases and J shed 0 bases, with 13 bases lying between them. The chain's CDR3 is CASTYSGPSYNEQFF. The CDR3, as DNA: TGTGCCAGTACCTATAGTGGCCCCTCCTACAATGAGCAGTTCTTC.

The gene calls are TRBV18 and TRBJ2-3, with D unresolved. There are 16 residues in the CDR3. The germline gives CDR1 KGHSH, CDR2 LQKENI. V was trimmed by 3 bases and J by 2 bases, leaving 15 bases between them. In DNA form, the CDR3 reads TGTGCCAGCTCACCTGGGTTTGGGTTAAACACAGATACGCAGTATTTT. This codes for CASSPGFGLNTDTQYF.

The genes are TRBV10-3 and TRBJ2-1; D possibly corresponds to TRBD2 (6 bases). This CDR3 has 15 amino acids. With 0 bases removed from V and 1 base from J, the gap between germline ends came to 7 bases. Germline values: CDR1 ENHRY, CDR2 SYGVKD. The DNA of the CDR3 is TGTGCCATCAGTGAGTCTGGGACTTCCTACAATGAGCAGTTCTTC. It encodes CAISESGTSYNEQFF.

The rearrangement joins TRBV7-5 to TRBJ2-2. TRBV7-5 corresponds to a pseudogene. This CDR3 contains 16 residues. The CDR3 spells CASSLPPVGDPGELFF. The CDR3 nucleotides read TGTGCCAGCAGCCTCCCGCCGGTTGGGGATCCCGGGGAGCTGTTTTTT.

As DNA, the CDR3 is TGCAGCGTTGAAGATCTGGGGGAGTATGGCTACACCTTC. It is translated as CSVEDLGEYGYTF. The V call is TRBV29-1, the J call TRBJ1-2; tentatively, D is TRBD1 (5 bases). The CDR3 contains 13 residues. Trimming shortened V by 0 bases and J by 5 bases, and 10 bases separated the two germline ends. Germline V gene sequence: CDR1 SQVTM, CDR2 ANQGSEA.

This chain uses TRBV25-1 with TRBJ2-5; 14 positions match TRBD2. The CDR3 contains 15 residues. Germline V gene lookup returns CDR1 MGHDK and CDR2 SYGVNS. With V trimmed by 5 bases and J by 4 bases, 3 bases remained unmatched. CDR3 nucleotides: TGTGCCAGCAGTCCGACTAGCGGGGGGGTAGAGACCCAGTACTTC. Its translation: CASSPTSGGVETQYF.

The chain recombines TRBV11-3 with TRBJ2-7; weak D call: TRBD2 (6 bases). Between the trimmed V and J ends, which lost 5 bases and 2 bases, there was a span of 16 bases. The CDR3 runs 15 residues. Per germline, CDR1 SGHNT and CDR2 YENEEA. The CDR3 DNA sequence: TGTGCCAGCAGCACCAAGGGCGGGGATACCTACGAGCAGTACTTC. Its translation is CASSTKGGDTYEQYF.

The J gene is TRBJ2-1, the V gene TRBV11-3; 9 bases are shared with TRBD2. With 5 bases clipped from V and 4 bases from J, the junction kept 6 bases outside the gene matches. The V gene's germline CDR1 is SGHNT and CDR2 YENEEA. CDR3 length: 15 residues. Here the CDR3 DNA reads TGTGCCAGCAGCCTCCTTAGCGGGGGATACAATGAGCAGTTCTTC. This sequence encodes CASSLLSGGYNEQFF.

This sequence joins TRBV28 and TRBJ2-7; 7 bases are a match to TRBD1. Germline values: CDR1 MDHEN, CDR2 SYDVKM. CDR3 length equals 16 residues. V lost 7 bases, J lost 0 bases, and 12 bases stayed unmatched. For the CDR3, the DNA is TGTGCCAGCATGGGCAAAAGGGGGCTAGGCTCCTACGAGCAGTACTTC. It yields the protein CASMGKRGLGSYEQYF. Combining the CDR3 with reference TRBV28 and TRBJ2-7 gives the whole variable domain DVKVTQSSRYLVKRTGEKVFLECVQDMDHENMFWYRQDPGLGLRLIYFSYDVKMKEKGDIPEGYSVSREKKERFSLILESASTNQTSMYLCASMGKRGLGSYEQYFGPGTRLTVT.

The V and J genes are TRBV7-4 and TRBJ2-5; the D gene is possibly TRBD2 (7 bases). The CDR3 covers 14 residues. The ends were cut back, 5 bases at V and 6 bases at J, with 16 bases in the middle. Looked up from germline, CDR1 is SGHVT and CDR2 is SQSDAQ. The DNA of the CDR3 is TGTGCCAGCAGCCCGACGGGGGGCTTGAAGACCCAGTACTTC. Its protein is CASSPTGGLKTQYF.

The rearrangement links TRBV28 to TRBJ1-4; weak D call: TRBD1 (5 bases). The ends were cut back, 7 bases at V and 8 bases at J, with 17 bases in the middle. The CDR3 covers 14 residues. Germline V CDR1 and CDR2: MDHEN, SYDVKM. CDR3: CASTTRGIFEKLFF. In DNA, the CDR3 is TGTGCCAGCACCACCCGGGGGATATTCGAAAAACTGTTTTTT. Variable domain in full (rest from reference TRBV28 and TRBJ1-4): DVKVTQSSRYLVKRTGEKVFLECVQDMDHENMFWYRQDPGLGLRLIYFSYDVKMKEKGDIPEGYSVSREKKERFSLILESASTNQTSMYLCASTTRGIFEKLFFGSGTQLSVL.

The V gene is TRBV28, the J gene TRBJ2-7; no clear D. CDR3 length: 12 residues. Germline CDR1 MDHEN, CDR2 SYDVKM. The V end was cut by 5 bases, the J end by 0 bases, with 5 bases between. The CDR3 here is CASSATSYEQYF. For the CDR3, the DNA is TGTGCCAGCAGTGCGACCTCCTACGAGCAGTACTTC.

The genes are TRBV19 and TRBJ2-5, with D possibly being TRBD1 (5 bases). The V end was cut by 5 bases, the J end by 7 bases, with 14 bases between. The CDR3 is 13 amino acids. Germline-derived CDR1 and CDR2 are LNHDA and SQIVND (reference sequence). This CDR3 is CASSPRTIATQYF. The CDR3 DNA follows: TGTGCCAGTAGTCCGCGGACAATTGCGACCCAGTACTTC.

V gene TRBV28 combines with J gene TRBJ1-4, with TRBD1 as a possible D gene (6 bases). Germline CDR1 is MDHEN and CDR2 is SYDVKM. Trimming shortened V by 8 bases and J by 0 bases, and 7 bases separated the two germline ends. The CDR3 sequence is 13 residues long. CDR3 sequence: CASGGPTNEKLFF. The CDR3, as DNA: TGTGCCAGCGGGGGGCCAACTAATGAAAAACTGTTTTTT.

This chain connects TRBV5-1 to TRBJ2-3; TRBD2 matches at 10 bases. Germline V CDR1 and CDR2: SGHRS, YFSETQ. The CDR3 runs to 15 residues. V shed 4 bases, J shed 5 bases, and the junction held 7 bases outside the gene matches. CDR3 sequence: CASSRGLAEVDTQYF. CDR3 in DNA: TGCGCCAGCAGCCGTGGACTAGCGGAGGTAGATACGCAGTATTTT. The whole variable domain, remainder taken from reference TRBV5-1 and TRBJ2-3, is KAGVTQTPRYLIKTRGQQVTLSCSPISGHRSVSWYQQTPGQGLQFLFEYFSETQRNKGNFPGRFSGRQFSNSRSEMNVSTLELGDSALYLCASSRGLAEVDTQYFGPGTRLTVL.

This chain uses TRBV6-8 with TRBJ2-5; 7 bases are a match to TRBD2. The V segment lost 6 bases and the J segment 4 bases; nucleotides outside the gene matches: 14. The CDR3 runs to 16 residues. Looked up from germline, CDR1 is MNHGY and CDR2 is SAAAGT. The CDR3 DNA follows: TGTGCCAGCAGCCCCGTGCCTTCTGGGACTACAGAGACCCAGTACTTC. Protein product: CASSPVPSGTTETQYF.